This T cell receptor beta chain emerged from a study of blood T cell repertoires in COVID-19. Profiled with immunoSEQ multiplex PCR; TCRdb holds only in-frame clones, not every one. The sample shows hundreds of thousands of clones, approximately 90% of them seen only once. V dropped 4 bases and J dropped 9; count of bases not matched to a gene: 6. This CDR3 has 13 amino acids. The V gene's germline CDR1 is LGHNA and CDR2 YSLEER. The chain recombines TRBV4-3 with TRBJ1-5, with 7 bases matching TRBD1. The sequenced sample was PBMCs or T cells enriched from blood (not recorded which). This clonotype was sampled from a woman in her late teens or twenties who had recovered from COVID-19. The DNA of the CDR3 is TGCGCCAGCAGCCTTACAGGGGAAGGGCCCCAGCATTTT. Residues: CASSLTGEGPQHF.